The T cell receptor beta chain under discussion was sequenced for a study of blood T cell repertoires in COVID-19 (dated by TCRdb to 2020 to 2022). Context from the whole study: Collaborator samples came from the United States, Italy and Spain and covered acute and convalescent phases of COVID-19. Deeply sampled blood TCRbeta repertoires from subjects exposed to, actively infected with, or recovered from COVID-19 were included in the dataset. The samples were drawn from the first 160 participants of the ongoing ImmuneRACE study and from 1,254 subjects provided by 6 global collaborators. Where available, HLA class I and class II types were taken from metadata supplied by the sample provider and were not determined by assay-based typing. The material from the prospective study consisted of cDNA or gDNA derived from T cells, B-cell-depleted T cells, or PBMCs. The sample metadata nearly always contained a de-identified subject ID, COVID-19 status, age in years and sex. A freely available public database, intended as a resource for researchers studying the immune response to SARS-CoV-2, is where the repertoires were released.

Collaborating institutions collected whole blood in K2EDTA tubes following their own protocols. For TCRbeta analysis, collaborator samples were shipped as frozen whole blood, as isolated PBMCs, or as DNA extracted from either sample type. There are 15 amino acids in the CDR3, from cysteine to phenylalanine inclusive. Left in the record is the CDR3 DNA by itself, 45 bases read in frame from the first base. V and J are truncated by 5 bases and 2 bases respectively, leaving an intervening sequence of 15 bases. CDR1 and CDR2 are drawn from the germline V gene (reference sequence): LNHNV, YYDKDF. Worth noting for this clone: Its recognized antigen is unknown. Within one base of it there is no much larger clone, and no base qualities were kept.

General findings and caveats noted by the study authors: Clinical and demographic metadata were provided uncurated, with the amount varying by source and participant.

TCRbeta CDR3 regions were amplified from genomic DNA by means of the immunoSEQ Assay, a bias-controlled multiplex PCR. The authors processed their data as follows. Nucleated cell counts per sample were estimated from amplification of reference gene primers within the assay. Sequence reads were collapsed and filtered to measure the absolute abundance of every unique TCRbeta CDR3 rearrangement. For each sample, productive Simpson clonality was calculated as the square root of Simpson's diversity index over productive rearrangements. In TCRdb, the immuneACCESS table is reduced to in-frame sequences with V and J assigned. These tables do not hold every clone; where another copy was compared, an unresolved V gene accounts for under half, and the others remain unexplained. V and J calls plus clone size are reproduced from that table; the DNA served to infer D and trimming. The sample data list around 120,000 clones, and about nine tenths of these were observed just once. About 7.7% of the sample is in the top ten clones.

The receptor chain draws on TRBV15 and TRBJ1-2, with TRBD1 as a weak D call on 5 bases. The source of this sequence is a human donor in a cohort sampled during active COVID-19. What was sequenced was peripheral blood. The CDR3 is CATSGGTPRNYGYTF. The nucleotides read TGTGCCACCAGCGGCGGGACTCCTAGGAACTATGGCTACACCTTC. Full variable domain (CDR3 extended with the reference TRBV15 and TRBJ1-2 proteins): DAMVIQNPRYQVTQFGKPVTLSCSQTLNHNVMYWYQQKSSQAPKLLFHYYDKDFNNEADTPDNFQSRRPNTSFCFLDIRSPGLGDTAMYLCATSGGTPRNYGYTFGSGTRLTVV.